A selection of T cell receptor beta chains follows, all from one sample in a study of vaccination and CD4 T cells after COVID-19. TCRdb independently ran MiXCR on the PCR reads; one entry per CDR3 protein. This sample has around 28,000 distinct CDR3 sequences; 51% occur once, and the top ten carry 5.5%. The sequencing used CD4+ T cells from blood, collected about 7 months after SARS-CoV-2 vaccination. Receptors were obtained from a human donor who had recovered from COVID-19. Both conserved end residues are part of each CDR3. A D gene is named only where the DNA matches it firmly. Clone size is shown for a subset of rows, as once, few, many or a class of expanded clone.

v_gene	d_gene	j_gene	abundance	CDR3aa	CDR3nt
TRBV7-8	NA	TRBJ2-1	NA	CASRLSGSRSYNEQFF	TGTGCCAGCAGACTATCGGGTAGCAGGTCCTACAATGAGCAGTTCTTC
TRBV21-1	NA	TRBJ2-3	NA	CASSKVRRSTDTQYF	TGTGCCAGCAGCAAAGTGAGACGGTCCACAGATACGCAGTATTTT
TRBV27	NA	TRBJ2-1	NA	CASSLVFGPGDRNEQFF	TGTGCCAGCAGTTTAGTATTCGGGCCGGGAGACCGGAATGAGCAGTTCTTC
TRBV7-5	NA	TRBJ2-7	NA	CISVSEGRVTYEQYF	NA
TRBV7-9	NA	TRBJ2-3	NA	CASSSPDWLISSTDTQYF	TGTGCCAGCAGCTCCCCGGACTGGTTGATCTCTAGCACAGATACGCAGTATTTT
TRBV19	NA	TRBJ1-1	once	CASQSEVEKTEAFF	TGTGCCAGCCAATCAGAGGTTGAGAAAACCGAAGCTTTCTTT
TRBV7-3	NA	TRBJ1-2	medium-sized	CASSLRAEEDYGYTF	TGTGCCAGCAGCTTAAGGGCCGAAGAAGACTATGGCTACACCTTC
TRBV5-1	TRBD2	TRBJ2-5	NA	CASSLQQLAGGETQYF	TGCGCCAGCAGCTTGCAGCAGCTAGCGGGAGGCGAGACCCAGTACTTC
TRBV4-1	NA	TRBJ2-5	NA	CASSPREGVGTQYF	TGCGCCAGCAGCCCGCGCGAGGGGGTGGGGACCCAGTACTTC
TRBV20-1	TRBD1	TRBJ2-3	few	CSAIDRGRPNTQYF	TGCAGTGCGATTGACAGGGGCCGACCCAATACGCAGTATTTT
TRBV27	NA	TRBJ2-3	few	CASNELGAGNTDTQYF	TGTGCCAGCAATGAGCTCGGGGCGGGAAACACAGATACGCAGTATTTT
TRBV10-3	NA	TRBJ2-3	NA	CAISVVRATDTQYF	TGTGCCATCAGTGTGGTTAGGGCAACAGATACGCAGTATTTT
TRBV27	NA	TRBJ1-5	NA	CASSSRGPRNQPQHF	TGTGCCAGCAGTTCGAGGGGACCTCGCAATCAGCCCCAGCATTTT
TRBV7-6	NA	TRBJ2-7	NA	CASSLTPSGYNEQYF	TGTGCCAGCAGCTTAACGCCGTCCGGATACAATGAGCAGTACTTC
TRBV7-9	NA	TRBJ2-7	few	CASRQGGYEQYF	TGTGCCAGCAGGCAGGGTGGCTACGAGCAGTACTTC
TRBV5-4	TRBD1	TRBJ2-5	NA	CASSHAPGQGQETQYF	TGTGCCAGCAGTCATGCCCCGGGACAGGGCCAAGAGACCCAGTACTTC
TRBV28	NA	TRBJ2-2	NA	CASIASPGELFF	TGTGCCAGCATCGCTAGCCCCGGGGAGCTGTTTTTT
TRBV2	TRBD1	TRBJ1-1	once	CASRDRGLSTEAFF	TGTGCCAGCAGGGACAGGGGACTCTCCACTGAAGCTTTCTTT
TRBV20-1	TRBD1	TRBJ1-2	NA	CSAGRQGANYGYTF	TGCAGTGCTGGTAGACAGGGGGCAAACTATGGCTACACCTTC
TRBV6-5	NA	TRBJ1-1	NA	CASSYSSFREAFF	TGTGCCAGCAGTTACTCGAGCTTTCGGGAAGCTTTCTTT
TRBV18	NA	TRBJ2-1	once	CASSPMTNEQFF	TGTGCCAGCTCCCCTATGACCAATGAGCAGTTCTTC
TRBV27	NA	TRBJ2-7	NA	CASTPLGRTSYEQYF	TGTGCCAGCACCCCATTGGGAAGGACATCGTACGAGCAGTACTTC
TRBV19	TRBD2	TRBJ2-2	NA	CASSMVGGSTGELFF	TGTGCCAGTAGTATGGTAGGCGGGAGCACCGGGGAGCTGTTTTTT
TRBV4-1	NA	TRBJ2-3	few	CASSHPLDTQYF	TGCGCCAGCAGCCACCCGTTGGATACGCAGTATTTT
TRBV7-8	NA	TRBJ1-5	NA	CASSLVSGINQPQHF	TGTGCCAGCAGCTTAGTTTCAGGGATCAATCAGCCCCAGCATTTT
TRBV29-1	NA	TRBJ1-2	NA	CSVTRRRDYGYTF	TGCAGCGTTACAAGGCGAAGGGACTATGGCTACACCTTC
TRBV7-2	NA	TRBJ1-5	NA	CASSLEFGQGHQPQHF	TGTGCCAGCAGCTTAGAATTTGGGCAGGGTCATCAGCCCCAGCATTTT
TRBV7-9	NA	TRBJ2-6	NA	CASTPGANVLTF	TGTGCCAGCACCCCCGGGGCCAACGTCCTGACTTTC
TRBV2	TRBD1	TRBJ1-1	NA	CASSWDRVGSDTEAFF	TGTGCCAGCAGTTGGGACAGGGTGGGATCGGACACTGAAGCTTTCTTT
TRBV15	TRBD1	TRBJ1-5	few	CATSSGTGKHF	TGTGCCACCAGCTCCGGGACAGGGAAGCATTTT
TRBV24-1	NA	TRBJ1-2	NA	CATSERTADEGYTF	TGTGCCACCAGTGAACGGACCGCGGATGAGGGCTACACCTTC
TRBV27	NA	TRBJ2-2	NA	CASSLLGGTLTGELFF	TGTGCCAGCAGTTTATTAGGCGGGACCCTCACCGGGGAGCTGTTTTTT
TRBV20-1	NA	TRBJ2-1	NA	CSARSRLTGDSNEQFF	TGCAGTGCTAGAAGTCGACTAACGGGAGACTCCAATGAGCAGTTCTTC
TRBV27	NA	TRBJ2-1	few	CASSLSNHYNEQFF	TGTGCCAGCAGTTTATCCAACCACTACAATGAGCAGTTCTTC
TRBV7-9	NA	TRBJ2-2	once	CASSSDGQGTGELFF	TGTGCCAGCAGCTCGGACGGCCAGGGCACCGGGGAGCTGTTTTTT
TRBV7-9	TRBD1	TRBJ2-2	NA	CASSSMAGGEVGELFF	TGTGCCAGCAGCTCTATGGCAGGGGGCGAGGTCGGGGAGCTGTTTTTT
TRBV19	NA	TRBJ1-1	few	CASSSPVIGTEAFF	TGTGCCAGTAGTAGCCCCGTGATCGGGACTGAAGCTTTCTTT
TRBV19	NA	TRBJ1-5	NA	CASSIRGLDQPQHF	TGTGCCAGTAGTATTCGGGGTCTAGACCAGCCCCAGCATTTT
TRBV19	NA	TRBJ2-1	NA	CASSRNRDNEQFF	TGTGCCAGTAGTCGAAACAGGGACAATGAGCAGTTCTTC
TRBV20-1	TRBD2	TRBJ2-7	few	CSARATGLGGYEQYF	TGCAGTGCTAGAGCTACGGGACTAGGAGGATACGAGCAGTACTTC
TRBV19	TRBD1	TRBJ2-1	once	CASSIDLQGDEQFF	TGTGCCAGTAGTATAGATTTACAGGGGGATGAGCAGTTCTTC
TRBV29-1	NA	TRBJ2-7	NA	CSVGKYGAHEQYF	TGCAGCGTTGGTAAATATGGGGCCCACGAGCAGTACTTC
TRBV7-3	TRBD2	TRBJ2-3	NA	CASSLKAIAGGSDTQYF	TGTGCCAGCAGCTTAAAGGCTATAGCGGGAGGCTCAGATACGCAGTATTTT
TRBV15	NA	TRBJ1-2	few	CATRVTGSDGYTF	TGTGCCACCAGGGTAACAGGGAGTGATGGCTACACCTTC
TRBV6-2/TRBV6-3	NA	TRBJ2-4	once	CASSYSIRERTLAKNIQYF	TGTGCCAGCAGTTACTCGATTCGGGAGCGAACCTTAGCCAAAAACATTCAGTACTTC
TRBV7-9	NA	TRBJ2-7	NA	CASSLETRQQYF	TGTGCCAGCAGCTTAGAAACGAGACAGCAGTACTTC
TRBV20-1	NA	TRBJ1-5	NA	CSARGASNQPQHF	TGCAGTGCTCGAGGGGCAAGCAATCAGCCCCAGCATTTT
TRBV11-3	TRBD2	TRBJ2-1	NA	CASSLVAGAHNEQFF	TGTGCCAGCAGCTTAGTAGCGGGAGCCCACAATGAGCAGTTCTTC
TRBV7-8	TRBD2	TRBJ2-7	NA	CASSLGITSTSGKTYEQYF	TGTGCCAGCAGTTTGGGGATAACATCGACTAGCGGGAAGACCTACGAGCAGTACTTC
TRBV6-1	NA	TRBJ2-1	few	CASSGEVPTGQFF	TGTGCCAGCAGTGGGGAAGTCCCGACGGGGCAGTTCTTC
TRBV7-3	NA	TRBJ2-2	NA	CASRTKTGWANTGELFF	TGTGCCAGCAGAACCAAGACAGGATGGGCGAACACCGGGGAGCTGTTTTTT